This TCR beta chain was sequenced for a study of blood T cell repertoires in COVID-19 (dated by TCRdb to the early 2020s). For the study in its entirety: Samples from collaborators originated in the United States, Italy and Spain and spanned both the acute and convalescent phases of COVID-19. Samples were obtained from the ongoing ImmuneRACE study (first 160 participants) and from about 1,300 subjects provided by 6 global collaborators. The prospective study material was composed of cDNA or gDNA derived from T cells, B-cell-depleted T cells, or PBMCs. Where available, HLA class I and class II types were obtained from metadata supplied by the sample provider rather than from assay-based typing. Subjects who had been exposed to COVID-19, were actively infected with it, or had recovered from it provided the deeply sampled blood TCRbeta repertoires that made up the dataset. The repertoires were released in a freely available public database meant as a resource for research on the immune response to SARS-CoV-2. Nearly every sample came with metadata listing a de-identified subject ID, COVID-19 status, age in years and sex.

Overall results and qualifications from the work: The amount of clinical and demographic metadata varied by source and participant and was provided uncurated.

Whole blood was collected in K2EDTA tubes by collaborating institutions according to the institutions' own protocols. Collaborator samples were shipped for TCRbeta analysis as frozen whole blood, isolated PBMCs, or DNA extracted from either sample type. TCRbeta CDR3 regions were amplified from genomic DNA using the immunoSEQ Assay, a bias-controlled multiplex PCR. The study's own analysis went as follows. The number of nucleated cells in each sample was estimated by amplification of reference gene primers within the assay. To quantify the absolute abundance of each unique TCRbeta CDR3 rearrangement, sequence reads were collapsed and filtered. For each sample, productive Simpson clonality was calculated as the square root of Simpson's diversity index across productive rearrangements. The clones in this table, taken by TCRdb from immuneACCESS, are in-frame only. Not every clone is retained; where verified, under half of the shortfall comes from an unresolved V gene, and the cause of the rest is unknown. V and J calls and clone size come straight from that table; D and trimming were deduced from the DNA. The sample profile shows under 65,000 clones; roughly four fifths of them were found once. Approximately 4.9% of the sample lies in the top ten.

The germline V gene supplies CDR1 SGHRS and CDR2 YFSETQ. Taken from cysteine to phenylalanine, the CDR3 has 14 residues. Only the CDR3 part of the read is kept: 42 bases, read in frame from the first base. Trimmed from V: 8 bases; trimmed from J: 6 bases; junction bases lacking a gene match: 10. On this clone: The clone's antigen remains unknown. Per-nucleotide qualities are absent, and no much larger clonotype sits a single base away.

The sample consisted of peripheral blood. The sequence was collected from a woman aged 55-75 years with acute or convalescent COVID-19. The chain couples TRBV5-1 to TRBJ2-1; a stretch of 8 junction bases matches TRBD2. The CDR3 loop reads CASSEGTSRNEQFF. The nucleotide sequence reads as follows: TGCGCCAGTTCGGAGGGGACTAGTCGCAATGAGCAGTTCTTC.